This TCR beta chain was profiled in a study of OX40 agonist ivuxolimab in advanced cancers. Study details: The dose of intravenous ivuxolimab that patients received every 2 weeks ranged from 0.01 to 10 mg/kg.

Comments on this clone: Its antigen is not known.

This CDR3 region has 14 residues. The junction had 7 bases not matched to a gene; V was cut back by 6 bases and J by 2 bases. CDR1 MGHRA and CDR2 YSYEKL come from the germline V gene. Produced via immunoSEQ multiplex PCR; TCRdb's table is partial and in-frame only. This sample has 79,000 or so clones, with under 95% found just once. Study observations and caveats: Expanded clones were, on average, more numerous in CD8+ T cells than in CD4+. At 0.1 to 3.0 mg/kg, clonal expansion of CD4+ and CD8+ blood T cells had occurred by week 6. Compared with others, partial responders at 0.1-3.0 mg/kg displayed clonal expansion among the lowest.

The chain employs TRBV4-1 and TRBJ2-7; 7 bases fit TRBD1. The sequenced sample was CD4+ or CD8+ T cells sorted from blood, obtained in a trial of the OX40 agonist ivuxolimab. The sequence was collected from an adult with an advanced solid tumor such as melanoma, head and neck, liver or kidney cancer. CDR3 in amino acids: CASRRYRGPYEQYF. CDR3 bases: TGCGCCAGCAGAAGATATAGGGGGCCCTACGAGCAGTACTTC.